Included here is one T cell receptor beta chain sequence, with context. Its antigen is unknown. Germline loops: CDR1 KGHSH, CDR2 LQKENI. Trimming cost V 3 bases and J 6 bases, with 14 bases left between them. The CDR3 has 14 residues. PCR employed 60 Vbeta and 13 Jbeta primers. Assay used: immunoSEQ multiplex PCR; TCRdb lists only in-frame clones, some missing. The sample carries more than 140,000 clones, roughly 80% recorded once. This sample stems from a study of cytomegalovirus exposure and HLA in healthy donors. Findings of the study overall: Using a false discovery rate of 0.05, a later analysis showed that roughly 16,000 TCR beta sequences were associated with HLA alleles. A previous analysis found most TCR beta V segments productive roughly 87% or roughly 30% of the time. Sequencing depth across donors, presence/absence analyses assumed, was roughly uniform.

The origin of this receptor is a female donor in good health and CMV-seronegative. This sequence joins TRBV18 and TRBJ1-2; weak D call: TRBD1 (5 bases). The sequencing sample was made of PBMCs. The CDR3 sequence: CASSPERQLDGYTF. Written as DNA, the CDR3 is TGTGCCAGCTCACCGGAGCGACAGCTGGATGGCTACACCTTC.